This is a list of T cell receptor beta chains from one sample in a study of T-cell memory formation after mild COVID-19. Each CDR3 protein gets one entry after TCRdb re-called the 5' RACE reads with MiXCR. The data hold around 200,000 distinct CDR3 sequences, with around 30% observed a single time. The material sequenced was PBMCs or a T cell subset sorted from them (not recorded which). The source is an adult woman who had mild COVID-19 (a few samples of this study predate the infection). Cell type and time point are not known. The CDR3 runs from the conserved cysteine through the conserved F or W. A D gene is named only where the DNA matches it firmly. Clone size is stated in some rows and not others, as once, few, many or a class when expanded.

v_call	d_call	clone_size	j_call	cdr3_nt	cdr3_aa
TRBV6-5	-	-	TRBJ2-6	TGTGCCAGCAGTTTGTCGGGTTCAGGGTCTGGGGCCAACGTCCTGACTTTC	CASSLSGSGSGANVLTF
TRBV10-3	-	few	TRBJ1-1	TGTGCCATCAGTGAGCCGGCCCCCCCCGAAGCTTTCTTT	CAISEPAPPEAFF
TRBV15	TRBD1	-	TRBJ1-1	TGTGCCACCAGCCTGGACAGGGGGATGGGTGAAGCTTTCTTT	CATSLDRGMGEAFF
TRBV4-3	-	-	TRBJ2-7	TGCGCCAGCAGCTCCGGGACGGAGTCCTACGAGCAGTACTTC	CASSSGTESYEQYF
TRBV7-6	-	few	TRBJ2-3	TGTGCCAGCAGCGTCTCAGAGGGAGGAAGGGATACGCAGTATTTT	CASSVSEGGRDTQYF
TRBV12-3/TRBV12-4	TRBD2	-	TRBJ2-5	TGTGCCAGCAGTATTACACTACTGGGAGGGGAAGAGACCCAGTACTTC	CASSITLLGGEETQYF
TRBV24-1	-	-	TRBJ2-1	TGTGCCACCGGACACGGAACTAACAATGAGCAGTTCTTC	CATGHGTNNEQFF
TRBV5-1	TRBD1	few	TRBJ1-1	TGCGCCAGCAGCTTGCAGACAGGGGAAAGCACTGAAGCTTTCTTT	CASSLQTGESTEAFF
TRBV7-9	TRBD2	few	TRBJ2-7	TGTGCCAGCAGCTCCCTCCCGAGCGGGAGTTTCTACGAGCAGTACTTC	CASSSLPSGSFYEQYF
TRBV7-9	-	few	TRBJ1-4	TGTGCCAGCAGCTTAGCGGTGGCGACTGCTAATGAAAAACTGTTTTTT	CASSLAVATANEKLFF
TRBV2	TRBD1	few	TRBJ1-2	TGTGCCAGCAGGAGACAGGGAGGCGACTATGGCTACACCTTC	CASRRQGGDYGYTF
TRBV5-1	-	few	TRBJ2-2	TGCGCCAGCAGCTTGAACCCGTTAGGTGGCGGGGAGCTGTTTTTT	CASSLNPLGGGELFF
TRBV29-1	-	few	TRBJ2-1	TGCAGCGTTGAATCTGGGACCGGTAGCAATGAGCAGTTCTTC	CSVESGTGSNEQFF
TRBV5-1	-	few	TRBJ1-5	TGCGCCAGCAGCCTCGACGGATATAGCAATCAGCCCCAGCATTTT	CASSLDGYSNQPQHF
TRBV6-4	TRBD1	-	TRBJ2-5	TGTGCCAGCAGTCGGACAGGGGACCTCCAAGAGACCCAGTACTTC	CASSRTGDLQETQYF
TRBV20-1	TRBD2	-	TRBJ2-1	TGCAGTGCTGTTAGCGGGGGGGCCGGCAATGAGCAGTTCTTC	CSAVSGGAGNEQFF
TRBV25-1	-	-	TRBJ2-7	TGTGCCAGCGGGTTAGAAAGGGGGGGTTACGAGCAGTACTTC	CASGLERGGYEQYF
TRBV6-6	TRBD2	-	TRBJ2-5	TGTGCCAGCAGCCGACCCGCGGGAGAAGAGACCCAGTACTTC	CASSRPAGEETQYF
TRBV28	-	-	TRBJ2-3	TGTGCCAGCAGTCCGTCGGGACCGGCAACAGATACGCAGTATTTT	CASSPSGPATDTQYF
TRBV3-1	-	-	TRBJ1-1	TGTGCCAGCAGCCCCGAAGGAGTGAACACTGAAGCTTTCTTT	CASSPEGVNTEAFF
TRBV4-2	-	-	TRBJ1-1	TGTGCCAGCAGCCAAGATGGGCAGCTCCAACCTGAAGCTTTCTTT	CASSQDGQLQPEAFF